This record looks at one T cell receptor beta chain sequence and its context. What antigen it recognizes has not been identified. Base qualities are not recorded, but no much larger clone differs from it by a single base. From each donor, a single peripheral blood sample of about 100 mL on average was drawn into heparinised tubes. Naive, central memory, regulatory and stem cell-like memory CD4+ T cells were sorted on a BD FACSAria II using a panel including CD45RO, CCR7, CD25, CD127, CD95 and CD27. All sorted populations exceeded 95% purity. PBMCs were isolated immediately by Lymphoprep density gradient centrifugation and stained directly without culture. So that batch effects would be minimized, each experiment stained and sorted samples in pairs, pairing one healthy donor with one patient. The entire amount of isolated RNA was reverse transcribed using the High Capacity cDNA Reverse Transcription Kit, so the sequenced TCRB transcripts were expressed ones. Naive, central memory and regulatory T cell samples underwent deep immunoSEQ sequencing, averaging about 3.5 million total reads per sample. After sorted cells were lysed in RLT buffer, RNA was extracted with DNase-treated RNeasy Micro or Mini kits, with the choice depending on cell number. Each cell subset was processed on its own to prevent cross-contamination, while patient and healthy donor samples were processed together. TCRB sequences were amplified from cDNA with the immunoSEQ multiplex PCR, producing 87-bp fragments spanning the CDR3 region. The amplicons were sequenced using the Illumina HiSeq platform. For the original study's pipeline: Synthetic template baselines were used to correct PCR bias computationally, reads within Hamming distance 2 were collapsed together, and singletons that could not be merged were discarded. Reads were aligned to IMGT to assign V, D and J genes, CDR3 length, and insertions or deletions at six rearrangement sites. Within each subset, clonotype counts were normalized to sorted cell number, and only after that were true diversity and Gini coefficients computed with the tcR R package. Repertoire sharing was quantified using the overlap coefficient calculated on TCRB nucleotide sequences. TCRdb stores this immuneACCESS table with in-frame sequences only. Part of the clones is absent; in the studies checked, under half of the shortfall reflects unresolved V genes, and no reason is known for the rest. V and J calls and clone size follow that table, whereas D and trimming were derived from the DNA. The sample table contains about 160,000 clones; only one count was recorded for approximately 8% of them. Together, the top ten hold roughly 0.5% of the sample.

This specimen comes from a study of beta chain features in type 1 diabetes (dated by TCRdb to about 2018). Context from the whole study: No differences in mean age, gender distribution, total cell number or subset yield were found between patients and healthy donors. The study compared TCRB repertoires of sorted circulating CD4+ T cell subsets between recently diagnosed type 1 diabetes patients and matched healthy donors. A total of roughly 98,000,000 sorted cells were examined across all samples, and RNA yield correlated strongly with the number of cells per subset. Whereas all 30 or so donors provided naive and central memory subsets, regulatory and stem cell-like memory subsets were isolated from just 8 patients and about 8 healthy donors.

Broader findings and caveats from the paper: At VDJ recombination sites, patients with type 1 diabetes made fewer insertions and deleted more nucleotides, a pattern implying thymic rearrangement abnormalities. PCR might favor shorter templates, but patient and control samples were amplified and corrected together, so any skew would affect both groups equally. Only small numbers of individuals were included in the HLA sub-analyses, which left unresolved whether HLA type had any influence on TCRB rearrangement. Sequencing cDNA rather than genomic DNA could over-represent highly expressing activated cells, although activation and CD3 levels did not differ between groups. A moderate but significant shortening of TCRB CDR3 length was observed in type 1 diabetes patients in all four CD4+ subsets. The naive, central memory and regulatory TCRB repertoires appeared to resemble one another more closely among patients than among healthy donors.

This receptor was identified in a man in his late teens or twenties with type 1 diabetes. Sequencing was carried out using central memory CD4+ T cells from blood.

The sequence in DNA is TGTGCCAGCAGCCCGGGGGTGTTACAAGAGACCCAGTACTTC. This is translated as CASSPGVLQETQYF. The rearranged segments are TRBV9 and TRBJ2-5, with TRBD2 tentatively as D gene (6 bases match). Reading the germline V gene gives CDR1 SGDLS and CDR2 YYNGEE. Between the V and J ends, shortened by 4 bases and 2 bases respectively, the junction contains 12 bases. Inclusive of the bounding cysteine and phenylalanine, the CDR3 is 14 residues long. The read is trimmed to its CDR3 DNA, 42 bases read in frame from base 1.